This T cell receptor (beta chain) is from a study of cytomegalovirus exposure and HLA in healthy donors. General study points: TCR beta V segments were, for the most part, productive about 87% or about 30% of the time in an earlier analysis. Sequence variants that were highly shared formed a cluster that was likely a sequencing artifact.

Use of 60 Vbeta and 13 Jbeta primers characterized the PCR. Profiled with immunoSEQ multiplex PCR; TCRdb holds only in-frame clones, not every one. Found here are about 190,000 clones, less than 85% of them singletons; the top ten hold under 5%. Comments on this clone: Antigen specificity is unknown.

Germline CDR1 reads GTSNPN; CDR2 reads SVGIG (reference sequence). The CDR3 runs to 12 residues. Trimming took off 3 bases at V and 11 bases at J, with 16 bases between the two ends. The J gene is TRBJ1-1, the V gene TRBV30; no firm D call. What was sequenced was PBMCs. The sequence came from a man in his thirties or forties in good health and CMV-seropositive. Written as DNA, the CDR3 is TGTGCCTGGAGGGGGTCGTGGAGGGATGCTTTCTTT. Protein product: CAWRGSWRDAFF.